The next 13 T cell receptor beta chains were all read from a single sample in a study of T cells in Graves' hyperthyroidism and ophthalmopathy. RNA transcripts gave rise to amplified TCR beta CDR3 regions. The HTBI primer set drove a first-round RT-PCR of the TCR CDR3. TCRdb ran MiXCR on the multiplex PCR reads and lists one entry per CDR3 protein. This sample has more than 600,000 distinct CDR3 sequences, with roughly 15% found just once. The specimen was blood. These receptors were taken from a man younger than 30 with Graves' hyperthyroidism.

V and J are TRBV3-1 and TRBJ2-7; 9 bases line up with TRBD2. This CDR3 region has 17 residues. V gave up 0 bases and J gave up 3 bases; unmatched junction bases: 9. The germline V gene encodes CDR1 LGHDT and CDR2 YNNKEL (reference sequence). The CDR3 bases are TGTGCCAGCAGCCAAGAGGGGTTGACTAGCGGATACTACGAGCAGTACTTC. It codes for CASSQEGLTSGYYEQYF.

In regard to this clonotype: Just one base apart from a much larger clone, this may be a read error. This rearrangement joins TRBV28 to TRBJ2-7, with 8 bases lining up with TRBD1. The CDR3 loop spans 14 amino acids. V lost 3 bases to trimming and J lost 2 bases; unmatched junction nucleotides: 3. Germline V gives CDR1 MDHEN, CDR2 SYDVKM. CDR3 sequence (DNA): TGTGCCAGCAGTTTTGCACAGGGGGCCTACGAGCAGTACTTC. Amino acids: CASSFAQGAYEQYF.

In its sample, this clonotype was seen many times. The rearrangement joins TRBV2 to TRBJ1-1; 8 bases are a match to TRBD1. The CDR3 extends over 14 amino acids. Losses at the gene ends were 4 bases for V and 4 bases for J; bases not matched to a gene: 5. Germline values: CDR1 SNHLY, CDR2 FYNNEI. DNA for the CDR3: TGTGCCAGCAGTGTCGACAGGGGAACCACTGAAGCTTTCTTT. Translating it yields CASSVDRGTTEAFF.

V usage is TRBV11-2 and J usage is TRBJ2-1, with TRBD2 matching 10 bases. Germline-derived CDR1 and CDR2 are SGHAT and FQNNGV. V was clipped by 3 bases and J by 5 bases; unmatched bases: 4. There are 15 residues in the CDR3. The CDR3 nucleotides read TGTGCCAGCAGCTTCCACGGGACTAGCGACAATGAGCAGTTCTTC. Protein product: CASSFHGTSDNEQFF. Full variable domain (outside the CDR3, taken from reference TRBV11-2 and TRBJ2-1): EAGVAQSPRYKIIEKRQSVAFWCNPISGHATLYWYQQILGQGPKLLIQFQNNGVVDDSQLPKDRFSAERLKGVDSTLKIQPAKLEDSAVYLCASSFHGTSDNEQFFGPGTRLTVL.

This clonotype was seen ten or more times. V and J are TRBV7-8 and TRBJ1-1, with a weak D call TRBD1 (5 bases). The V end lost 3 bases, the J end lost 5 bases, and 19 bases lay between the germline ends. Germline lookup yields CDR1 SGHVS and CDR2 FQNEAQ. The CDR3 runs to 16 residues. The CDR3 reads CASSFRALGARTEAFF. CDR3 nucleotides: TGTGCCAGCAGCTTTCGGGCCCTTGGGGCGCGGACTGAAGCTTTCTTT.

Note on this clonotype: A read error is possible here, since a much larger clone lies one base away. This chain uses TRBV9 with TRBJ2-2; no firm D call. Trimming left V 3 bases short and J 0 bases short, with 3 bases between. Per germline, CDR1 SGDLS and CDR2 YYNGEE. This CDR3 comprises 13 residues. CDR3 nucleotides: TGTGCCAGCAGCGGGTCGAACACCGGGGAGCTGTTTTTT. Translating it yields CASSGSNTGELFF.

This clonotype occurred many times. The CDR3 DNA is TGCAGTGCTAGACCCCGACTAGCGGGAGTGGGGGATGAGCAGTTCTTC. It codes for CSARPRLAGVGDEQFF. The chain combines TRBV20-1 with TRBJ2-1, with 12 positions matching TRBD2. Germline V CDR1 and CDR2: DFQATT, SNEGSKA (reference sequence). V shed 2 bases and J 8 bases; nucleotides not matched to a gene: 10. This CDR3 comprises 16 residues.

This chain links TRBV15 with TRBJ2-3; D is unresolved. V was cut by 0 bases and J by 0 bases, with 10 bases left in between. The CDR3 loop spans 16 amino acids. CDR1 and CDR2 from the germline V gene are LNHNV and YYDKDF (reference sequence). The CDR3 is CATSREGRPSTDTQYF. DNA for the CDR3: TGTGCCACCAGCAGAGAAGGCAGACCTAGCACAGATACGCAGTATTTT.

In this sample, this clonotype turned up many times. The chain couples TRBV20-1 to TRBJ2-3, with D maybe TRBD2 (5 bases). Germline V lookup: CDR1 DFQATT, CDR2 SNEGSKA (reference sequence). Trimming cost V 0 bases and J 0 bases, with 7 bases left between them. There are 14 residues in the CDR3. CDR3 amino acids: CSAREGRSTDTQYF. CDR3 DNA sequence: TGCAGTGCTAGAGAGGGGAGAAGCACAGATACGCAGTATTTT.

This clonotype has at least ten counts. V is TRBV6-1 and J is TRBJ1-2; D gene uncertain. The V end lost 4 bases, the J end lost 8 bases, and 11 bases lay between the germline ends. CDR3 length: 12 amino acids. The germline V gene encodes CDR1 MNHNS and CDR2 SASEGT. CDR3 DNA sequence: TGTGCCAGCAGTGGGTTGGTAGGCGGCTACACCTTC. Translated, it gives CASSGLVGGYTF.

This clonotype was counted a few times. This chain links TRBV6-5 with TRBJ1-1; D not resolved. Germline V lookup: CDR1 MNHEY, CDR2 SVGAGI. This CDR3 is built from 14 residues. The ends were cut back, 0 bases at V and 1 base at J, with 6 bases in the middle. The CDR3 bases are TGTGCCAGCAGTTACTCGTCCAAGAACACTGAAGCTTTCTTT. The encoded protein is CASSYSSKNTEAFF.

As regards this clonotype: A read error may produce the germline difference seen at one junction end. This chain uses TRBV3-1 with TRBJ2-1; D may correspond to TRBD1 or TRBD2 (6 bases each). This CDR3 contains 15 residues. In germline, CDR1 is LGHDT, CDR2 YNNKEL (reference sequence). The CDR3 protein is CASSQGTGAYNEQLF. CDR3 DNA sequence: TGTGCCAGCAGCCAGGGTACGGGGGCCTACAATGAGCAGCTCTTC.

The chain's CDR3 is CANRQGNQPQHF. CDR3 DNA: TGTGCCAACAGGCAGGGTAATCAGCCCCAGCATTTT. J is TRBJ1-5 and V is TRBV6-1, with D maybe TRBD1 (5 bases). This CDR3 is built from 12 residues. Germline values: CDR1 MNHNS, CDR2 SASEGT. The V end lost 10 bases, the J end lost 4 bases, and 11 bases lay between the germline ends.